The 16 T cell receptor beta chains listed next were all sequenced from one sample in a study of blood T cells in healthy people across ages. The authors ran a second PCR of roughly 7 to 11 cycles using a sample-barcoded 5' primer and a J-beta primer mix. MiXCR, applied by TCRdb to the 5' RACE reads, yields one record per CDR3 protein. The table has 890,000 or so distinct CDR3 sequences, around 68% seen once; the top ten hold around 30%. The specimen was blood. The receptors come from a young man in good health.

This sequence joins TRBV7-2 and TRBJ1-6; D gene uncertain. The V gene's germline CDR1 is SGHTA and CDR2 FQGNSA. Trimming shortened V by 1 base and J by 9 bases, and 10 bases separated the two germline ends. CDR3 length: 14 residues. The CDR3 coding sequence is TGTGCCAGCAGCTTAGTACGATTTGGTTCACCCCTCCACTTT. Amino acid sequence: CASSLVRFGSPLHF.

The chain combines TRBV13 with TRBJ2-2; D uncertain. The germline V gene has CDR1 PRHDT and CDR2 FYEKMQ (reference sequence). The V gene lost 5 bases and the J gene lost 3 bases, with 13 bases spanning the gap. The CDR3 spans 15 residues. CDR3 sequence (DNA): TGTGCCAGCAGCGGAAGGGAATACGACACCGGGGAGCTGTTTTTT. This gives the protein CASSGREYDTGELFF.

The rearrangement links TRBV6-5 to TRBJ2-3; D is perhaps TRBD1 or TRBD2 (5 bases each). Germline V gene data show CDR1 as MNHEY and CDR2 as SVGAGI. The CDR3 spans 14 residues. Trimming took 7 bases from V and 4 from J, leaving 15 bases between them. The CDR3 DNA reads as TGTGCCAGCAAGAGGGACCCTTCGCCAGATACGCAGTATTTT. Its translation: CASKRDPSPDTQYF.

This clonotype has only one observation. The V and J genes are TRBV12-3 or TRBV12-4 and TRBJ2-7; 10 bases line up with TRBD1. The CDR3 covers 14 residues. V lost 6 bases, J lost 5 bases, and 7 bases stayed unmatched. CDR3 sequence: CASRTDRGRNEQYF. CDR3 DNA: TGTGCCAGCAGAACGGACAGGGGGAGGAACGAGCAGTACTTC.

This clonotype was seen only a few times. This chain uses TRBV7-9 with TRBJ2-7; TRBD1 matches 9 bases. V trimming: 3 bases; J trimming: 3 bases; junction bases outside the gene matches: 6. The CDR3 is 15 amino acids. Looked up from germline, CDR1 is SEHNR and CDR2 is FQNEAQ (reference sequence). Here the CDR3 reads CASSFGTGIFYEQYF. The CDR3 nucleotides are TGTGCCAGCAGCTTTGGGACAGGGATATTCTACGAGCAGTACTTC.

This clonotype was picked up many times. The CDR3 bases are TGTGCCAGCTCACCAGGGGGGGGGCACAACGAGCAGTACTTC. Amino acid sequence: CASSPGGGHNEQYF. The chain has TRBV18 and TRBJ2-7, with a tentative D call TRBD2 (7 bases). V was shortened by 2 bases and J by 5 bases, with 13 bases between the two germline ends. This CDR3 contains 14 residues. Germline V gene lookup returns CDR1 KGHSH and CDR2 LQKENI.

A few counts support this clonotype. This chain connects TRBV12-3 or TRBV12-4 to TRBJ1-6; D possibly corresponds to TRBD1 (6 bases). CDR3 size: 14 residues. Between the trimmed V and J ends, which lost 1 base and 9 bases, there was a span of 10 bases. Written as DNA, the CDR3 is TGTGCCAGCAGTTTAGGCAACAGGGCTTCACCCCTCCACTTT. It specifies CASSLGNRASPLHF.

The V gene is TRBV28, the J gene TRBJ2-7; the D is unclear. The CDR3 consists of 15 residues. The V end was cut by 6 bases, the J end by 2 bases, with 17 bases between. Germline V gene sequence: CDR1 MDHEN, CDR2 SYDVKM. In nucleotides, the CDR3 is TGTGCCAGCAGCCCCGCGGCGGCCTATACCTACGAGCAGTACTTC. Protein sequence: CASSPAAAYTYEQYF.

This sequence joins TRBV6-2 or TRBV6-3 and TRBJ1-2; 8 positions agree with TRBD1. From germline, CDR1 is MNHEY and CDR2 SVGEGT. The ends lost 4 bases at V and 6 bases at J; junction bases unmatched: 4. This CDR3 comprises 13 residues. CDR3 loop: CASSLDRADGYTF. DNA for the CDR3: TGTGCCAGCAGTTTGGACAGGGCGGATGGCTACACCTTC.

This clonotype was recorded a few times. The rearrangement links TRBV7-2 to TRBJ2-5; 8 bases fit TRBD2. The V and J ends lost 6 bases and 3 bases, in that order; junction bases with no gene match: 6. The CDR3 is 14 residues long. CDR1 and CDR2 (germline): SGHTA, FQGNSA. The CDR3 loop reads CASRRGRGEETQYF. Written as DNA, the CDR3 is TGTGCCAGCAGACGGGGGCGGGGGGAAGAGACCCAGTACTTC.

Turning to this clonotype: No conserved phenylalanine or tryptophan is present at the end of the CDR3, so a read error is the likely explanation. This rearrangement joins TRBV7-2 to TRBJ2-7; 8 bases align to TRBD1. The CDR3 spans 13 residues. Germline V gene data show CDR1 as SGHTA and CDR2 as FQGNSA. Trimming removed 5 bases from V and 5 bases from J; junction bases left unmatched: 5. The chain's CDR3 is CASSGRTGNEQYL. CDR3 DNA sequence: TGTGCCAGCAGCGGACGGACAGGGAACGAGCAGTACTTG.

This clonotype turned up a few times. The chain is built from TRBV12-3 or TRBV12-4 and TRBJ1-4; TRBD1 aligns across 8 bases. The CDR3 totals 13 residues. Losses at the gene ends were 6 bases for V and 8 bases for J; bases not matched to a gene: 5. CDR3: CASRKQGGEKLFF. The CDR3 nucleotides read TGTGCCAGCAGGAAACAGGGGGGGGAAAAACTGTTTTTT.

The chain carries TRBV7-9 and TRBJ2-3; weak D call: TRBD2 (6 bases). This CDR3 contains 13 residues. Germline-derived CDR1 and CDR2 are SEHNR and FQNEAQ (reference sequence). Trimming took 7 bases from V and 3 from J, leaving 11 bases between them. DNA for the CDR3: TGTGCCAGCATTCGGGGAGGAACAGATACGCAGTATTTT. It yields the protein CASIRGGTDTQYF.

Points on this clonotype: Germline is not matched at one junction end, which may reflect a read error. The V gene is TRBV3-1, the J gene TRBJ2-5; 11 bases match TRBD2. Germline assignment: CDR1 LGHDT and CDR2 YNNKEL (reference sequence). This CDR3 has 15 residues. This CDR3 is CASTQSSGGFDEQYF. The CDR3 nucleotides are TGTGCCAGCACCCAATCTAGCGGGGGGTTCGATGAGCAGTACTTC.

This clonotype was counted a few times. The J gene is TRBJ2-5, the V gene TRBV12-3 or TRBV12-4; 7 positions agree with TRBD1. The CDR3 totals 16 residues. The junction had 8 bases not matched to a gene; V was cut back by 0 bases and J by 4 bases. The DNA of the CDR3 is TGTGCCAGCAGTTTAGCCAGGACAGGCCACCGAGAGACCCAGTACTTC. Its protein product is CASSLARTGHRETQYF.

The chain couples TRBV4-1 to TRBJ2-1, with D unclear. V lost 0 bases to trimming and J lost 2 bases, with 8 bases between them. Germline loops: CDR1 MGHRA, CDR2 YSYEKL. The CDR3 runs 15 residues. The CDR3 loop is CASSQDANAYNEQFF. CDR3 nucleotides: TGCGCCAGCAGCCAAGACGCTAACGCCTACAATGAGCAGTTCTTC.